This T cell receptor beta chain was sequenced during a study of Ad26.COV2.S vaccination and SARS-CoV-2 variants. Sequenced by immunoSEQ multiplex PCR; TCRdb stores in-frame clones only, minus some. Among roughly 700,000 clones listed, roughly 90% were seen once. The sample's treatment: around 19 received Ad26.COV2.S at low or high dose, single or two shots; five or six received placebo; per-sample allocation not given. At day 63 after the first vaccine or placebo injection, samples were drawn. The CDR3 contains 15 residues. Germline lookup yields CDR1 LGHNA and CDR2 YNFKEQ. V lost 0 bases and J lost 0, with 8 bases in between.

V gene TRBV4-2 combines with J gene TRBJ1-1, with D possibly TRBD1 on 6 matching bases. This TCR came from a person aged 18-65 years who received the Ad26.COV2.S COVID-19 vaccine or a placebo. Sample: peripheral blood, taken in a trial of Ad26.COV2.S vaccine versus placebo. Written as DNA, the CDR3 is TGTGCCAGCAGCCAAGAGGGGGCGGTGAACACTGAAGCTTTCTTT. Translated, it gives CASSQEGAVNTEAFF.